This TCR beta chain was captured in a study of sequential checkpoint blockade in melanoma. Study in general: Arm A got nivolumab then ipilimumab; arm B the reverse, 1:1. Regarding the study as a whole: For nivolumab-first patients, baseline tumor clonality was associated with response.

Assay used: immunoSEQ multiplex PCR; TCRdb lists only in-frame clones, some missing. The profile covers roughly 9,100 clones, with 20% to 25% appearing a single time and roughly a tenth taken by the ten largest. As to treatment: randomized to nivolumab then ipilimumab (arm A) or the reverse (arm B). A note on this clone: What it recognizes is unknown.

Germline lookup yields CDR1 MDHEN and CDR2 SYDVKM. The V gene end was trimmed by 6 bases and the J gene end by 4 bases; junction bases not matched to a gene: 4. CDR3 length: 14 amino acids. This chain connects TRBV28 to TRBJ1-5; TRBD1 aligns across 9 bases. This sequence originates from a human donor with melanoma. The source was tumor tissue (inferred from file names), collected from a patient given nivolumab and ipilimumab in sequence. The CDR3: CASSSGQGNQPQHF. In nucleotides, the CDR3 is TGTGCCAGCAGCTCAGGACAGGGGAATCAGCCCCAGCATTTT.